Listed here are 21 T cell receptor beta chains from one sample, sequenced in a study of T cells in Graves' hyperthyroidism and ophthalmopathy. From RNA transcripts, TCR beta CDR3 regions were amplified. The HTBI primer set drove a first-round RT-PCR of the TCR CDR3. TCRdb ran MiXCR on the multiplex PCR reads and lists one entry per CDR3 protein. The top ten hold about 43% of the sample, which has approximately 510,000 distinct CDR3 sequences, 46% seen once. The specimen sequenced was peripheral blood or thyroid tissue (not recorded which). The receptors stem from an adult woman with Graves' disease, either hyperthyroidism or ophthalmopathy (not recorded which).

The chain links TRBV10-3 to TRBJ1-1; D is unclear. V lost 6 bases and J lost 0, with 14 bases in between. Germline loops: CDR1 ENHRY, CDR2 SYGVKD. The CDR3 runs 15 residues. The CDR3 DNA sequence: TGTGCCATCAGATTGGGCCCTTCTATGAACACTGAAGCTTTCTTT. Its protein product is CAIRLGPSMNTEAFF.

This clonotype was seen ten or more times. This chain connects TRBV25-1 to TRBJ1-6; maybe TRBD1 (5 bases). The CDR3 covers 15 residues. The germline gives CDR1 MGHDK, CDR2 SYGVNS. V lost 1 base to trimming and J lost 7 bases, with 11 bases between them. CDR3 sequence: CASSESGTVNSPLHF. CDR3 sequence (DNA): TGTGCCAGCAGTGAATCCGGGACGGTAAATTCACCCCTCCACTTT.

For this clonotype: One base away lies a much larger clone, so this may be a sequencing read error. CDR3 sequence (DNA): TGTGCCAGCAGTAGCGGGCCAGCAGGGGCCAACGTCCTGACTTTC. Translated: CASSSGPAGANVLTF. V is TRBV6-5 and J is TRBJ2-6; D possibly corresponds to TRBD2 (6 bases). Per germline, CDR1 MNHEY and CDR2 SVGAGI. This CDR3 spans 15 amino acids. Trimming removed 5 bases at V and 4 bases at J, with 12 bases between.

The table lists this clonotype with a few counts. The chain couples TRBV3-1 to TRBJ1-1; D call uncertain. Per germline, CDR1 LGHDT and CDR2 YNNKEL (reference sequence). Deletions cut 4 bases from V and 4 bases from J, with 10 bases between. This CDR3 has 13 residues. The CDR3 spells CASSRPPSTEAFF. The CDR3 DNA reads as TGTGCCAGCAGCCGACCCCCGAGCACTGAAGCTTTCTTT.

This clonotype was observed many times. This rearrangement joins TRBV9 to TRBJ1-5; 8 bases match TRBD1. The junction had 3 bases not matched to a gene; V was cut back by 4 bases and J by 6 bases. The CDR3 is 13 residues long. Looked up from germline, CDR1 is SGDLS and CDR2 is YYNGEE. The CDR3 sequence: CASSTQGAQPQHF. The CDR3 DNA sequence: TGTGCCAGCAGCACCCAGGGGGCTCAGCCCCAGCATTTT.

This chain links TRBV5-6 with TRBJ1-6, with D uncertain. The CDR3 extends over 13 amino acids. V was clipped by 0 bases and J by 2 bases, with 0 bases between them. Germline values: CDR1 SGHDT, CDR2 YYEEEE. Here the CDR3 reads CASSLAYNSPLHF. For the CDR3, the DNA is TGTGCCAGCAGCTTGGCCTATAATTCACCCCTCCACTTT.

The rearrangement uses TRBV6-5 and TRBJ2-5; tentative D call: TRBD2 (6 bases). The CDR3 totals 15 residues. CDR1 is MNHEY and CDR2 is SVGAGI in the germline V gene. The V and J ends lost 0 bases and 5 bases respectively, with 13 bases between them. CDR3 loop: CASSYSPGVAETQYF. The CDR3 bases are TGTGCCAGCAGTTACTCCCCGGGAGTGGCGGAGACCCAGTACTTC.

This clonotype was picked up many times. V gene TRBV7-2 combines with J gene TRBJ2-7, with 9 bases that match TRBD2. The CDR3 has 15 residues. Germline-derived CDR1 and CDR2 are SGHTA and FQGNSA. The trim removed 5 bases at V and 2 bases at J, leaving 7 bases unmatched. CDR3 sequence: CASSQTSGLPYEQYF. The CDR3 DNA sequence: TGTGCCAGCAGCCAAACTAGCGGGCTACCCTACGAGCAGTACTTC.

The chain uses TRBV20-1 and TRBJ2-7; D is ambiguous. Trimming took off 0 bases at V and 3 bases at J, with 15 bases between the two ends. The CDR3 contains 15 residues. CDR1 is DFQATT, CDR2 SNEGSKA, per germline (reference sequence). DNA for the CDR3: TGCAGTGCTAGAGATCGCAAGGGTTTGAGCTACGAGCAGTACTTC. Protein product: CSARDRKGLSYEQYF.

The V call is TRBV7-2, the J call TRBJ2-5, with 11 bases that match TRBD2. CDR3 length: 15 amino acids. Germline assignment: CDR1 SGHTA and CDR2 FQGNSA. Trimming cost V 2 bases and J 5 bases; bases outside gene matches: 4. Here the CDR3 DNA reads TGTGCCAGCAGCTTACATAGCGGGGGGGCGGAGACCCAGTACTTC. Amino acids: CASSLHSGGAETQYF. The variable domain in full, with the rest retrieved from reference TRBV7-2 and TRBJ2-5, is GAGVSQSPSNKVTEKGKDVELRCDPISGHTALYWYRQSLGQGLEFLIYFQGNSAPDKSGLPSDRFSAERTGGSVSTLTIQRTQQEDSAVYLCASSLHSGGAETQYFGPGTRLLVL.

This sequence joins TRBV5-4 and TRBJ1-5; D gene unclear. CDR1 is SGHNT, CDR2 YYREEE, per germline (reference sequence). V shed 2 bases and J shed 11 bases, with 17 bases lying between them. The CDR3 has 14 residues. The CDR3 sequence is CASSLSADQETQHF. The CDR3 coding sequence is TGTGCCAGCAGCTTATCAGCGGACCAAGAGACCCAGCATTTT.

This clonotype showed up many times. The chain has TRBV3-1 and TRBJ2-5, with D unclear. Trimming pared 4 bases from V and 5 bases from J, leaving 14 bases between. The germline V gene has CDR1 LGHDT and CDR2 YNNKEL (reference sequence). CDR3 size: 14 residues. The chain's CDR3 is CASSPSAGSETQYF. The CDR3 DNA sequence: TGTGCCAGCAGCCCCTCAGCCGGGTCGGAGACCCAGTACTTC.

This clonotype was recorded at least ten times. V is TRBV7-9 and J is TRBJ1-3, with a tentative D call TRBD1 (5 bases). There are 16 residues in the CDR3. Deletions cut 3 bases from V and 2 bases from J, with 14 bases between. Germline assignment: CDR1 SEHNR and CDR2 FQNEAQ (reference sequence). CDR3 residues: CASSFARDGTGNTIYF. The CDR3, as DNA: TGTGCCAGCAGCTTCGCTCGGGACGGAACTGGAAACACCATATATTTT.

The rearrangement links TRBV29-1 to TRBJ2-2; D is unresolved. The CDR3 totals 14 residues. V gave up 3 bases and J gave up 6 bases, with 14 bases separating them. The V gene's germline CDR1 is SQVTM and CDR2 ANQGSEA. The CDR3 reads CSVEVGPKPGELFF. CDR3 DNA: TGCAGCGTTGAGGTCGGGCCCAAGCCCGGGGAGCTGTTTTTT.

Worth noting for this clonotype: This may be a read error, as it is one base from a much larger clone. In this CDR3 the conserved last residue, phenylalanine or tryptophan, is missing, so a read error is likely. This chain connects TRBV7-6 to TRBJ2-1; 10 nucleotides line up with TRBD2. The CDR3 consists of 14 residues. Germline loops: CDR1 SGHVS, CDR2 FNYEAQ. J lost 5 bases, V lost 2 bases, and 0 bases had no gene match. The CDR3 region has the DNA TGTGCCAGCAGCTTACTAGCGGGAGACAATGAGCAGTTCGTC. Its protein is CASSLLAGDNEQFV.

This chain joins TRBV20-1 and TRBJ1-4; 7 bases line up with TRBD1. CDR3 length equals 16 residues. After removal of 6 bases from V and 5 bases from J, the junction contained 15 bases not matched to a gene. The germline V gene encodes CDR1 DFQATT and CDR2 SNEGSKA (reference sequence). CDR3 nucleotides: TGCAGTGCATCGGGACTAGCGGGACAGCAGAATGAAAAACTGTTTTTT. Translated: CSASGLAGQQNEKLFF.

This clonotype has a count of ten or more. The V gene is TRBV3-1, the J gene TRBJ1-2; D is unresolved. The CDR3 has 13 amino acids. CDR1 is LGHDT and CDR2 is YNNKEL in the germline V gene (reference sequence). The V end was cut by 1 base, the J end by 7 bases, with 10 bases between. CDR3 coding DNA: TGTGCCAGCAGCCAAGGGACGATTGGTGGCTACACCTTC. Translation: CASSQGTIGGYTF.

This clonotype was found many times. This chain links TRBV15 with TRBJ1-1; D unclear. This CDR3 has 14 amino acids. Trimming left V 0 bases short and J 6 bases short, with 11 bases between. In germline, CDR1 is LNHNV, CDR2 YYDKDF (reference sequence). CDR3 DNA: TGTGCCACCAGCAGAGATAAAGCGTCTTCTGAAGCTTTCTTT. This translates into CATSRDKASSEAFF.

The chain is built from TRBV29-1 and TRBJ1-4; D uncertain. CDR3 length: 10 residues. The V end lost 6 bases, the J end lost 3 bases, and 2 bases lay between the germline ends. Germline values: CDR1 SQVTM, CDR2 ANQGSEA. The CDR3 coding sequence is TGCAGCGTGGCTAATGAAAAACTGTTTTTT. It codes for CSVANEKLFF.

Note on this clonotype: At one boundary the junction diverges from the germline segment, which might be a read error. V gene TRBV28 combines with J gene TRBJ1-5; 7 bases are shared with TRBD1. From germline, CDR1 is MDHEN and CDR2 SYDVKM. The CDR3 sequence is 15 residues long. CDR3 protein: CASRGRQGQSQPQHF. CDR3 sequence (DNA): TGTGCGAGCAGGGGGAGACAGGGCCAAAGTCAGCCCCAGCATTTT. Supplemented by reference TRBV28 and TRBJ1-5, the full variable domain reads DVKVTQSSRYLVKRTGEKVFLECVQDMDHENMFWYRQDPGLGLRLIYFSYDVKMKEKGDIPEGYSVSREKKERFSLILESASTNQTSMYLCASRGRQGQSQPQHFGDGTRLSIL.

The chain combines TRBV15 with TRBJ1-5, with TRBD1 as a possible D gene (6 bases). Germline V gene sequence: CDR1 LNHNV, CDR2 YYDKDF (reference sequence). The CDR3 spans 16 residues. V was shortened by 7 bases and J by 3 bases, with 19 bases between the two germline ends. CDR3 DNA: TGTGCCACCACGGAAAGGGGGAAGTGGTCCAATCAGCCCCAGCATTTT. Encoded protein: CATTERGKWSNQPQHF.